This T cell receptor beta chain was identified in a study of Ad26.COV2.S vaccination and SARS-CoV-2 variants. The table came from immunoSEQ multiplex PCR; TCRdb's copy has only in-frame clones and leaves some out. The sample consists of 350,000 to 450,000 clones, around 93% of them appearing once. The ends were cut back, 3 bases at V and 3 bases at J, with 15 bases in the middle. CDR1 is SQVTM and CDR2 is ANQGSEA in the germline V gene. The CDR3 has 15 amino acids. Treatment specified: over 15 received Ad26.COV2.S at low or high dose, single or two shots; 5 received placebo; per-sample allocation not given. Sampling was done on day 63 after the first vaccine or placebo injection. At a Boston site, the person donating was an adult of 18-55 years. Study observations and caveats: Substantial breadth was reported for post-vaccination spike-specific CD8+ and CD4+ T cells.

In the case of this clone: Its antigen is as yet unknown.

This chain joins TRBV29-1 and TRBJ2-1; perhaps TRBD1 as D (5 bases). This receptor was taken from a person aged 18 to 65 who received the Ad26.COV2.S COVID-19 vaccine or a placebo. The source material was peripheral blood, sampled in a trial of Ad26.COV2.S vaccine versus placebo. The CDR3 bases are TGCAGCGTTGATCTTAATCAGGGTTTCTACAATGAGCAGTTCTTC. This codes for CSVDLNQGFYNEQFF.